This T cell receptor (beta chain) emerged from a study of blood T cell repertoires in COVID-19. Turning to the study itself: Sites in the United States, Italy and Spain provided acute and convalescent COVID-19 samples. PBMCs, B-cell-depleted T cells, or T cells provided the cDNA or gDNA that made up the material.

Methods used by the authors: How many nucleated cells were present was estimated from reference gene primer amplification. Sequenced by immunoSEQ multiplex PCR; TCRdb stores in-frame clones only, minus some. V, J and clone size reflect that table, while D and trimming were determined from the DNA. The sample contains more than 250,000 clones, nearly 90% of which appear only once. Sequencing input: PBMCs or T cells enriched from blood (not recorded which). This sequence was found in a woman aged 18-29 years with acute COVID-19.

CDR3 in DNA: TGTGCCAGTAGTATCGCGGGAATGGGATCCCAGTACTTC. Its translation is CASSIAGMGSQYF. The V gene is TRBV19, the J gene TRBJ2-7; TRBD2 is a possible D gene (6 bases). Germline V gene sequence: CDR1 LNHDA, CDR2 SQIVND (reference sequence). CDR3 length: 13 residues. V was shortened by 3 bases and J by 10 bases, with 16 bases between the two germline ends.